These 5 T cell receptor beta chains originate from one sample sequenced in a study of cytomegalovirus exposure and HLA in healthy donors. With 60 Vbeta and 13 Jbeta primers, the PCR was carried out. TCRdb keeps only in-frame clones here, not all; method: immunoSEQ multiplex PCR. Found here are some 150,000 clones, 80% to 90% of them singletons; the top ten hold about 12%. Sequencing used PBMCs. These receptors originate from a woman in her fifties or sixties in good health and CMV-seronegative.

Note on this clone: A junction end diverges from the germline sequence, so it may reflect a read error. J is TRBJ1-2 and V is TRBV7-9, with TRBD1 as a possible D gene (5 bases). Germline V gene lookup returns CDR1 SEHNR and CDR2 FQNEAQ (reference sequence). The CDR3 is 15 amino acids. The CDR3 sequence: CASSSDSITNYGCTF. The CDR3 coding sequence is TGTGCCAGCAGCTCCGACAGTATAACTAACTATGGCTGCACCTTC.

Concerning this clone itself: The junction and the germline gene differ at one end; a read error may be behind it. This rearrangement joins TRBV19 to TRBJ2-7; TRBD2 might be the D (7 bases). The CDR3 sequence is 11 residues long. The germline V gene encodes CDR1 LNHDA and CDR2 SQIVND (reference sequence). The CDR3 is CASKGGDEQYF. The CDR3 DNA reads as TGTGCAAGTAAAGGGGGGGACGAGCAGTACTTC.

The chain is built from TRBV10-3 and TRBJ2-3; no clear D. The V gene's germline CDR1 is ENHRY and CDR2 SYGVKD. With 0 bases removed from V and 1 base from J, the gap between germline ends came to 17 bases. The CDR3 totals 18 residues. CDR3: CAISESMAARGGTDTQYF. DNA for the CDR3: TGTGCCATCAGTGAGTCGATGGCTGCCCGCGGTGGCACAGATACGCAGTATTTT.

The chain couples TRBV5-4 to TRBJ2-1; TRBD2 matches at 9 bases. Germline V CDR1 and CDR2: SGHNT, YYREEE (reference sequence). The CDR3 has 14 amino acids. Germline trimming cut 4 bases from V and 14 bases from J; bases unmatched to any gene: 13. The CDR3 coding sequence is TGTGCCAGCAGCAGACCGACTAGCGGCCCACGAGAGTTCTTC. Amino acids: CASSRPTSGPREFF. Using reference TRBV5-4 and TRBJ2-1 for the parts outside the CDR3, the full variable domain is ETGVTQSPTHLIKTRGQQVTLRCSSQSGHNTVSWYQQALGQGPQFIFQYYREEENGRGNFPPRFSGLQFPNYSSELNVNALELDDSALYLCASSRPTSGPREFFGPGTRLTVL.

The chain recombines TRBV6-5 with TRBJ1-5; tentative D call: TRBD1 (5 bases). V was pared by 6 bases and J by 7 bases, with 16 bases between. The CDR3 runs 14 residues. Germline lookup yields CDR1 MNHEY and CDR2 SVGAGI. The CDR3 nucleotides read TGTGCCAGCAGCTCAGGGTCGGCGGAACAGCCCCAGCATTTT. Translation gives CASSSGSAEQPQHF.